The next 10 T cell receptor beta chains were all read from a single sample in a study of a mutant IDH1 vaccine in newly diagnosed glioma. No antigen has been identified for these receptors. Time point noted: week 23, last vaccination. Vaccination used 300 ug of mutant IDH1 20-mer peptide per dose, with topical imiquimod. TCRdb's copy holds only in-frame clones and misses some; the assay was immunoSEQ multiplex PCR. The data hold about 38,000 clones, with roughly 76% observed a single time. Specimen: PBMCs, collected from a glioma patient whose treatment included an IDH1 peptide vaccine. The receptors here all came from a man in his forties or fifties with glioma.

The V call is TRBV13, the J call TRBJ2-7; TRBD1 matches 9 bases. The V segment lost 10 bases and the J segment 2 bases; nucleotides outside the gene matches: 6. Germline V gene lookup returns CDR1 PRHDT and CDR2 FYEKMQ (reference sequence). The CDR3 is 13 residues long. CDR3 residues: CATGTGRTYEQYF. CDR3 coding DNA: TGTGCCACCGGGACAGGGAGGACCTACGAGCAGTACTTC.

V and J are TRBV6-1 and TRBJ1-3, with no clear D. Germline V gives CDR1 MNHNS, CDR2 SASEGT. The CDR3 covers 13 residues. Trimming cost V 6 bases and J 2 bases, with 8 bases left between them. CDR3 amino acids: CASRGFAGNTIYF. Written as DNA, the CDR3 is TGTGCCAGCAGGGGGTTTGCTGGAAACACCATATATTTT.

This chain uses TRBV5-6 with TRBJ1-5; 7 positions match TRBD1. The V and J ends lost 2 bases and 0 bases, in that order; junction bases with no gene match: 11. Germline V gene data show CDR1 as SGHDT and CDR2 as YYEEEE. The CDR3 is 18 residues long. The CDR3 nucleotides are TGTGCCAGCAGCTTTGGGGTCTCAGGGGGGTATAGCAATCAGCCCCAGCATTTT. Protein sequence: CASSFGVSGGYSNQPQHF.

This chain joins TRBV29-1 and TRBJ2-2; the D gene is possibly TRBD1 (6 bases). The length of the CDR3 is 13 residues. The germline gives CDR1 SQVTM, CDR2 ANQGSEA. Trimming removed 7 bases from V and 1 base from J, with 10 bases in between. The CDR3 is CSARQVNTGELFF. CDR3 DNA: TGCAGCGCTCGACAGGTGAACACCGGGGAGCTGTTTTTT.

The V gene is TRBV4-3, the J gene TRBJ2-7, with D unresolved. CDR1 is LGHNA, CDR2 YSLEER, per germline. V shed 0 bases and J shed 3 bases, with 15 bases lying between them. The length of the CDR3 is 16 residues. The CDR3 is CASSQDHLGNHYEQYF. The CDR3 coding sequence is TGCGCCAGCAGCCAAGATCACCTAGGCAACCACTACGAGCAGTACTTC.

This chain connects TRBV5-1 to TRBJ2-2; 8 bases agree with TRBD2. This CDR3 is 16 amino acids long. Germline loops: CDR1 SGHRS, CDR2 YFSETQ. J lost 3 bases, V lost 1 base, and 5 bases had no gene match. CDR3: CASSLHGRADTGELFF. The CDR3 region has the DNA TGCGCCAGCAGCTTGCACGGGAGGGCCGACACCGGGGAGCTGTTTTTT.

Only a few counts were recorded for this clone. This chain connects TRBV5-6 to TRBJ2-5; D may be TRBD1 (7 bases). With 0 bases removed from V and 4 bases from J, the gap between germline ends came to 19 bases. This CDR3 is 17 amino acids long. Germline CDR1 and CDR2: SGHDT and YYEEEE. DNA of the CDR3: TGTGCCAGCAGCTTGGGTGGATTAGGAGGGGGCGGAGAGACCCAGTACTTC. This encodes CASSLGGLGGGGETQYF.

This clone was counted between two and nine times. The chain employs TRBV7-2 and TRBJ1-2; no reliable D call. V gave up 1 base and J gave up 13 bases, with 13 bases separating them. The germline V gene has CDR1 SGHTA and CDR2 FQGNSA. CDR3 length equals 12 residues. The DNA for the CDR3 is TGTGCCAGCAGCTTAGTCGGCCAGGCTGCCACCTTC. It encodes CASSLVGQAATF.

The chain recombines TRBV6-1 with TRBJ1-2; TRBD1 might be the D (6 bases). The CDR3 has 18 residues. The V gene lost 0 bases and the J gene lost 1 base, with 18 bases spanning the gap. Germline CDR1 MNHNS, CDR2 SASEGT. CDR3 sequence (DNA): TGTGCCAGCAGTGAAGCTGTGACAGGCACCGCTCGTAACTATGGCTACACCTTC. This codes for CASSEAVTGTARNYGYTF.

This chain joins TRBV6-4 and TRBJ2-1; TRBD2 aligns across 8 bases. This CDR3 spans 14 amino acids. Germline V gene sequence: CDR1 MRHNA, CDR2 SNTAGT. The V gene end was trimmed by 3 bases and the J gene end by 2 bases; junction bases not matched to a gene: 0. CDR3 in DNA: TGTGCCAGCAGTGAAGCGGGGGCCTACAATGAGCAGTTCTTC. It translates to CASSEAGAYNEQFF.